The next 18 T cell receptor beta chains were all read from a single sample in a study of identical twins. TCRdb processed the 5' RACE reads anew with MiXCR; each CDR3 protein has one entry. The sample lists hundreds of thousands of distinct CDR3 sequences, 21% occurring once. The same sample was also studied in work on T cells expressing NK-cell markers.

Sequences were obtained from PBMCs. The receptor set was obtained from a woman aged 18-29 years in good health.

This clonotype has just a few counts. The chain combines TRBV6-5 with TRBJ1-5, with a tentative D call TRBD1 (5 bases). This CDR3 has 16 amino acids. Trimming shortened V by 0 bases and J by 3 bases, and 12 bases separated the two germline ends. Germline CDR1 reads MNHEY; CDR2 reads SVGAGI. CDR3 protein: CASSYSRWGPNQPQHF. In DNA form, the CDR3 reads TGTGCCAGCAGTTACTCGAGATGGGGCCCCAATCAGCCCCAGCATTTT.

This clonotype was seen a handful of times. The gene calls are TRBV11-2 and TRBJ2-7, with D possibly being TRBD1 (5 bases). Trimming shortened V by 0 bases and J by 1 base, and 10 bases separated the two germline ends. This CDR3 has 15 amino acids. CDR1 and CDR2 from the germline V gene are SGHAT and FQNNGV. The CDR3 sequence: CASSLDLQGSYEQYF. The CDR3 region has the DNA TGTGCCAGCAGCTTAGATCTCCAGGGTTCCTACGAGCAGTACTTC.

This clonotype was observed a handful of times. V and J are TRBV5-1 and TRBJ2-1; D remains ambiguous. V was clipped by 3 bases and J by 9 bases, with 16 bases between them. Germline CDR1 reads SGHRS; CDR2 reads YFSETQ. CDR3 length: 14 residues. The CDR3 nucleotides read TGCGCCAGCAGCTCTGACGGACCTTGGCGTGAGCAGTTCTTC. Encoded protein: CASSSDGPWREQFF. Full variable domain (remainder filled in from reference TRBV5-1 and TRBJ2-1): KAGVTQTPRYLIKTRGQQVTLSCSPISGHRSVSWYQQTPGQGLQFLFEYFSETQRNKGNFPGRFSGRQFSNSRSEMNVSTLELGDSALYLCASSSDGPWREQFFGPGTRLTVL.

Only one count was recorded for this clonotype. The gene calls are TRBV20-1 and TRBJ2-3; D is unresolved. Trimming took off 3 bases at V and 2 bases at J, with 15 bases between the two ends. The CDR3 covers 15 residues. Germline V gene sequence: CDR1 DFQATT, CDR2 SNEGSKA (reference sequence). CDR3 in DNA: TGCAGTGCTAGGAGGACCAATTCGTACACAGATACGCAGTATTTT. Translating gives CSARRTNSYTDTQYF.

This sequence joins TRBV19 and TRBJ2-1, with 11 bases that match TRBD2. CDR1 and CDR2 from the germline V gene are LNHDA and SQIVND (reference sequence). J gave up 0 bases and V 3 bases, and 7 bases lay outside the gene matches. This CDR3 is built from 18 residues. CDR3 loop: CASSIELAGAYSYNEQFF. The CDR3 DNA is TGTGCCAGTAGTATCGAACTAGCGGGAGCCTACTCCTACAATGAGCAGTTCTTC.

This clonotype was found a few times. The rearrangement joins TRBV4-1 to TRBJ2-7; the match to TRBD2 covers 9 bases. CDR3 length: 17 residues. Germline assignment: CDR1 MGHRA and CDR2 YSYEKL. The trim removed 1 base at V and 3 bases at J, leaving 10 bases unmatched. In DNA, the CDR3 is TGCGCCAGCAGCCAAGCCCACCTAGCGGGGACCTTCTACGAGCAGTACTTC. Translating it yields CASSQAHLAGTFYEQYF.

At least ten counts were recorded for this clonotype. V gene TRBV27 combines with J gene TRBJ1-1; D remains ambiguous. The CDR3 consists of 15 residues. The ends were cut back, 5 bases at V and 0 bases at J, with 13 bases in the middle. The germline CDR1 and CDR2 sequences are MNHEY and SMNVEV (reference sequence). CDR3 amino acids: CASSPPGRMNTEAFF. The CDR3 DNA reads TGTGCCAGCAGTCCCCCCGGGCGGATGAACACTGAAGCTTTCTTT.

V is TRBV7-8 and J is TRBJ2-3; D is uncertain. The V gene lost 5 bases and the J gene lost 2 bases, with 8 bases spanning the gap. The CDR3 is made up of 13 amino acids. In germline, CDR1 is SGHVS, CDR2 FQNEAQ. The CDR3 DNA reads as TGTGCCAGCAGCGTCCTTACCACAGATACGCAGTATTTT. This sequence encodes CASSVLTTDTQYF.

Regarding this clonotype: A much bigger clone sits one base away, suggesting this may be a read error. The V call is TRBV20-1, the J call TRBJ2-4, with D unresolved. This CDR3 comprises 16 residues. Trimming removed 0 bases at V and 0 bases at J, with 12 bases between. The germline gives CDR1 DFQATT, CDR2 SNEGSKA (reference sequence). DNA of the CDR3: TGCAGTGCTAGAGATGAGGTTCGAAAAGCCAAAAACATTCAGTACTTC. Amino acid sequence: CSARDEVRKAKNIQYF.

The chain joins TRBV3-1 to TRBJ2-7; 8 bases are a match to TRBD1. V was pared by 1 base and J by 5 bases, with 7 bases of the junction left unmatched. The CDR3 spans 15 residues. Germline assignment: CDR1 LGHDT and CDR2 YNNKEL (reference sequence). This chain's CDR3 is CASSQVGTGGDEQYF. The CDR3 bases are TGTGCCAGCAGCCAAGTTGGGACAGGTGGGGACGAGCAGTACTTC.

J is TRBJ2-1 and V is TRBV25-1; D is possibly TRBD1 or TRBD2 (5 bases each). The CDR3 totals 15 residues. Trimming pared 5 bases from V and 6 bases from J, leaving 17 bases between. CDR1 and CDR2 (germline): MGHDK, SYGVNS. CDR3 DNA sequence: TGTGCCAGCAGTCTAGGGACGGTTTGGACCAATGAGCAGTTCTTC. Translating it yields CASSLGTVWTNEQFF.

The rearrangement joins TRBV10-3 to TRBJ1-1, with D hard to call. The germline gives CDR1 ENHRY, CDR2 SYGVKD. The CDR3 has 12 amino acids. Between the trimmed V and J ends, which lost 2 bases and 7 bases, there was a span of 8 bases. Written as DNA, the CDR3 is TGTGCCATCAGTGAGACGGGCCTTGAAGCTTTCTTT. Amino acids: CAISETGLEAFF.

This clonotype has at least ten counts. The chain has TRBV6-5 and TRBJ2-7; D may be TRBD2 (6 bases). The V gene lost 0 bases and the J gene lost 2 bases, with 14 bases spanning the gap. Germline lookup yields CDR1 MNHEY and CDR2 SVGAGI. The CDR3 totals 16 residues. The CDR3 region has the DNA TGTGCCAGCAGTTACTCGAGAGCGGGTCTACCCTACGAGCAGTACTTC. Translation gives CASSYSRAGLPYEQYF.

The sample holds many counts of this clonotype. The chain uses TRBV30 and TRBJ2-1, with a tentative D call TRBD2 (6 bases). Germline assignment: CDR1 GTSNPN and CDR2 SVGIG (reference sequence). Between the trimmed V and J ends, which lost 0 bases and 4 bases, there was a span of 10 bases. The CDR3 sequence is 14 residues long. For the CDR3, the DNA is TGTGCCTGGAGTGTAAATCGGGGGTACAATGAGCAGTTCTTC. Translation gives CAWSVNRGYNEQFF.

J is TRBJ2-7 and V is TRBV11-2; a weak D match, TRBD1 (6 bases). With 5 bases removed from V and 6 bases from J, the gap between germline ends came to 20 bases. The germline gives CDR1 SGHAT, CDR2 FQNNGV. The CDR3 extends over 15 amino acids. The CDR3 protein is CASSPTLGQVLEQYF. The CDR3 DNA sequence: TGTGCCAGCAGCCCGACCTTGGGACAAGTCCTCGAGCAGTACTTC. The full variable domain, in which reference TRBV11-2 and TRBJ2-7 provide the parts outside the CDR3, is EAGVAQSPRYKIIEKRQSVAFWCNPISGHATLYWYQQILGQGPKLLIQFQNNGVVDDSQLPKDRFSAERLKGVDSTLKIQPAKLEDSAVYLCASSPTLGQVLEQYFGPGTRLTVT.

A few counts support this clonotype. CDR3 DNA: TGTGCCAGCAGTCTTTTGCCCCGGGCGGACACTGAAGCTTTCTTT. As protein: CASSLLPRADTEAFF. The chain recombines TRBV12-3 or TRBV12-4 with TRBJ1-1; D gene uncertain. The CDR3 loop spans 15 amino acids. V lost 5 bases and J 3 bases, leaving 16 bases between the germline ends.

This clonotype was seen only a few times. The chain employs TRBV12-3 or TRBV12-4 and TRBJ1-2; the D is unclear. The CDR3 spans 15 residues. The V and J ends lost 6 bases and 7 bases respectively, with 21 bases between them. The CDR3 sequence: CASSLDRAPGGGYTF. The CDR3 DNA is TGTGCCAGCAGCCTCGATCGGGCCCCCGGAGGTGGCTACACCTTC.

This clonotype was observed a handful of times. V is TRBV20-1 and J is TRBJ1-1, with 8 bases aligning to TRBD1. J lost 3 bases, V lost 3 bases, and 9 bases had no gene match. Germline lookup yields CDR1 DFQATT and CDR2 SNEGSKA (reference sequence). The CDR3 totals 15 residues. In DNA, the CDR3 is TGCAGTGCTAGCGCAGGGGGCAACGTCTACACTGAAGCTTTCTTT. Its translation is CSASAGGNVYTEAFF.